The clone carrying this TCR beta chain has more than one count but fewer than ten. The sample originates from a study of cytomegalovirus exposure and HLA in healthy donors. Study-level background: An early release of data contained approximately 85 million unique TCRs, which came from HLA-typed donors.

PCR used 60 Vbeta primers and 13 Jbeta primers. How the authors handled the data: In a later analysis, 80 million or so unique TCR beta chains included roughly 11 million shared by two or more donors. Method: immunoSEQ multiplex PCR; TCRdb's copy keeps in-frame clones and lacks some. That table is the source of V, J and clone size, and D and trimming were worked out from the DNA. The sample lists fewer than 200,000 clones, 87% seen once, with 0.2% to 0.3% in the top ten. The CDR3 spans 16 residues. The ends were cut back, 6 bases at V and 4 bases at J, with 21 bases in the middle. The germline gives CDR1 MNHEY, CDR2 SMNVEV (reference sequence).

The clonotype originates from a girl less than two years old in good health and CMV-seronegative. Material for sequencing was PBMCs. The chain couples TRBV27 to TRBJ1-2, with unresolved D. For the CDR3, the DNA is TGTGCCAGCAGACCGTTGAGTGTGAGGCGCACCTATGGCTACACCTTC. It specifies CASRPLSVRRTYGYTF.